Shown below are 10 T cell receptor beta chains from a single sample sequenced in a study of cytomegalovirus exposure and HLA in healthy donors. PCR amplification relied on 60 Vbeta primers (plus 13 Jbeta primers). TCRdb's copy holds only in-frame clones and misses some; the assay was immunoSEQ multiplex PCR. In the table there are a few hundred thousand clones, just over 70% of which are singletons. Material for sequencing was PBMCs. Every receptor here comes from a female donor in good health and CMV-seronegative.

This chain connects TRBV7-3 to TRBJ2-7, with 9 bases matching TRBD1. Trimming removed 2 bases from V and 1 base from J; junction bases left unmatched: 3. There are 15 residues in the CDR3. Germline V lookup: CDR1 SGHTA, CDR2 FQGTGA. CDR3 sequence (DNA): TGTGCCAGCAGCTTAGTTGGGACAGGGTCCTACGAGCAGTACTTC. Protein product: CASSLVGTGSYEQYF.

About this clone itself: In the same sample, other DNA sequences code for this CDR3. For the CDR3, the DNA is TGTGCCAGCTCACCACAGCGGTCCTACAATGAGCAGTTCTTC. Its protein is CASSPQRSYNEQFF. The rearrangement joins TRBV18 to TRBJ2-1; TRBD2 might be the D (5 bases). Germline-derived CDR1 and CDR2 are KGHSH and LQKENI. The V end was cut by 1 base, the J end by 1 base, with 5 bases between. This CDR3 contains 14 residues.

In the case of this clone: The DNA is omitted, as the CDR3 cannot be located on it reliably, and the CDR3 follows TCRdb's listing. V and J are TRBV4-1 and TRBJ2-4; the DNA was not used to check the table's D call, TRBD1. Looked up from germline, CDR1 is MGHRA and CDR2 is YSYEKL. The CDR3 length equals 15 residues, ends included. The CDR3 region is CASSQVGQGIRSKYF.

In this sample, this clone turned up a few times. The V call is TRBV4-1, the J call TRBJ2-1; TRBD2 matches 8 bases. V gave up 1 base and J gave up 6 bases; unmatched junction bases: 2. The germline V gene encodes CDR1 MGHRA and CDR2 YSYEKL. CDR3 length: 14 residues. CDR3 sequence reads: CASSQGTSSNEQFF. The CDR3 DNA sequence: TGCGCCAGCAGCCAAGGGACTAGCAGCAATGAGCAGTTCTTC.

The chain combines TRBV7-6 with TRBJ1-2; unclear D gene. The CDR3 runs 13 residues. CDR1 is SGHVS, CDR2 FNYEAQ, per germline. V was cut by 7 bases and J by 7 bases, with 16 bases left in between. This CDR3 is CASTPLVHSGYTF. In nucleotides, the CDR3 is TGTGCCAGCACCCCGTTGGTGCACTCTGGCTACACCTTC.

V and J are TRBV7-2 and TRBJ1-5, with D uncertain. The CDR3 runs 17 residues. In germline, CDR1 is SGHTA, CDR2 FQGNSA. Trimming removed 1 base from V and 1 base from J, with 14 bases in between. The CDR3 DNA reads TGTGCCAGCAGCTTAGGTAGAGAGGGCTGGAGCAATCAGCCCCAGCATTTT. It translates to CASSLGREGWSNQPQHF.

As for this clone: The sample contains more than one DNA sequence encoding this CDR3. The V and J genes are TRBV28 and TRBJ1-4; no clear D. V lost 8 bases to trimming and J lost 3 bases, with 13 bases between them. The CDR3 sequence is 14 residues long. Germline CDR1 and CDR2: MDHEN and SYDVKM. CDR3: CASSLGGSNEKLFF. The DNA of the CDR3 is TGTGCCAGCTCCCTAGGTGGGTCTAATGAAAAACTGTTTTTT.

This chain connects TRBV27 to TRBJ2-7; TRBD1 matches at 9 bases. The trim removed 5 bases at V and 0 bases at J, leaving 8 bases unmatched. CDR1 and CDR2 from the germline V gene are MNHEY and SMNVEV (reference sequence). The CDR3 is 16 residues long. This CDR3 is CASSTPDRGASYEQYF. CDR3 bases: TGTGCCAGCAGTACCCCCGACAGGGGGGCCTCCTACGAGCAGTACTTC.

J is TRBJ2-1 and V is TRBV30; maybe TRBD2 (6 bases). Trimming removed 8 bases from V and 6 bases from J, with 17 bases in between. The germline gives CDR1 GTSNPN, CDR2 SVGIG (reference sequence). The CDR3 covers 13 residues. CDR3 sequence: CARSRDFGNEQFF. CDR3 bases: TGTGCCCGTTCCCGGGACTTCGGCAATGAGCAGTTCTTC.

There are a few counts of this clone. CDR3 region: CSALGRHGYTF. For the CDR3, the DNA is TGCAGTGCCCTAGGGAGACATGGCTACACCTTC. This chain connects TRBV20-1 to TRBJ1-2; D is undetermined. The CDR3 sequence is 11 residues long. Germline V gene data show CDR1 as DFQATT and CDR2 as SNEGSKA (reference sequence). The V gene lost 6 bases and the J gene lost 6 bases, with 11 bases spanning the gap.